This T cell receptor beta chain was identified during a study of cytomegalovirus exposure and HLA in healthy donors. With 60 Vbeta and 13 Jbeta primers, the PCR was carried out. The table came from immunoSEQ multiplex PCR; TCRdb's copy has only in-frame clones and leaves some out. The sample includes under 200,000 clones, around 68% seen only once; the top ten take approximately 2.8%. CDR1 is SGHDT, CDR2 YYEEEE, per germline. The CDR3 runs to 15 residues. V was shortened by 4 bases and J by 0 bases, with 13 bases between the two germline ends. This TCR was recovered from a woman in her 40s in good health and CMV-seropositive. V is TRBV5-6 and J is TRBJ1-2, with D tentatively TRBD1 (5 bases). Source material: PBMCs. In DNA, the CDR3 is TGTGCCAGCAGCCGCGGTGGACAAACTAACTATGGCTACACCTTC. Translated, it gives CASSRGGQTNYGYTF.